This is a list of T cell receptor beta chains from one sample in a study of a mutant IDH1 vaccine in newly diagnosed glioma. This table comes from immunoSEQ multiplex PCR, and its TCRdb copy is limited to in-frame clones, with some not included. The data show about 40,000 clones, roughly 92% seen once. No antigen has been identified for these receptors. The sequenced sample was PBMCs, obtained from a glioma patient whose treatment included an IDH1 peptide vaccine. The receptor source for this set is a man between 50 and 59 years old with glioma. Each CDR3 is given with its conserved first and last residue. D genes are given only for firm matches. Some rows have no size entry. The others give once, few or many, or a class for an expanded clone.

TGTGCCAGCAGGGGCCGGGGGTCCTACGAGCAGTACTTC	CASRGRGSYEQYF	NA	NA	TRBV28	TRBJ2-7
TGTGCCAGCAGTGAGGGGGTCGGTGAAAAACTGTTTTTT	CASSEGVGEKLFF	NA	NA	TRBV2	TRBJ1-4
TGCAGCGTTGAGGGACTAGTTAGCACAGATACGCAGTATTTT	CSVEGLVSTDTQYF	NA	TRBD2	TRBV29-1	TRBJ2-3
TGCGCCAGCAGCCAAGTCGGGGGGTTTGAAGCTTTCTTT	CASSQVGGFEAFF	NA	NA	TRBV4-1	TRBJ1-1
TGCGCCAGCAGCTTGGAGGCCCGGGAGGTCTACGAGCAGTACTTC	CASSLEAREVYEQYF	NA	TRBD2	TRBV5-1	TRBJ2-7
TGTGCCAGTAGTATCAGCACAGGGTTCTTAAATCAGCCCCAGCATTTT	CASSISTGFLNQPQHF	NA	NA	TRBV19	TRBJ1-5
TGTGCCAGCAGCCGGGAGGAGTATGGCTACACCTTC	CASSREEYGYTF	NA	NA	TRBV5-4	TRBJ1-2
TGCGCCAGCAGCCATCCCTCGGGACTCCCGGGGGATGAGCAGTTCTTC	CASSHPSGLPGDEQFF	NA	NA	TRBV4-1	TRBJ2-1
TGTGCCAGCAGCGCAGGATCCCGGTGGGATACGCAGTATTTT	CASSAGSRWDTQYF	NA	NA	TRBV9	TRBJ2-3
TGCGCCAGCAGCTCAGCCGGGAACGAGCAGTACTTC	CASSSAGNEQYF	NA	NA	TRBV5-1	TRBJ2-7
TGTGCCAGCAGTTTGATTAGGGTTGGGGGTGGTGAGACCCAGTACTTC	CASSLIRVGGGETQYF	NA	NA	TRBV28	TRBJ2-5
TGTGCCAGCAGTGAAGCGGAGTCTGAAAAACTGTTTTTT	CASSEAESEKLFF	NA	NA	TRBV6-1	TRBJ1-4
TGCAGCGTTGGTTTCGGCGGGGAGAACACTGAAGCTTTCTTT	CSVGFGGENTEAFF	NA	NA	TRBV29-1	TRBJ1-1
TGTGCCAGCAGCTCTCTGAAGCACACTGAAGCTTTCTTT	CASSSLKHTEAFF	NA	NA	TRBV5-4	TRBJ1-1
TGTGCCAGCAGTGAGAGGTGGGGCAATCAGCCCCAGCATTTT	CASSERWGNQPQHF	NA	NA	TRBV25-1	TRBJ1-5
TGTGCCAGCAGTGAAGCGCTGCAGTATGGCTACACCTTC	CASSEALQYGYTF	NA	NA	TRBV6-1	TRBJ1-2
TGTGCCAGCCATCGGACTTCAGCGTATGGCTACACCTTC	CASHRTSAYGYTF	NA	NA	TRBV28	TRBJ1-2
TGTGCCAGCAGCCAGGACAGGGGATTCTACAATGAGCAGTTCTTC	CASSQDRGFYNEQFF	NA	TRBD1	TRBV5-4	TRBJ2-1
TGTGCCAGCAGCACCGACCGGACTAGGTCGCACGAGCAGTACTTC	CASSTDRTRSHEQYF	once	TRBD2	TRBV11-2	TRBJ2-7
TGTGCCAGCAGCCCCGAGTGGGGGGAGCAGTACTTC	CASSPEWGEQYF	NA	NA	TRBV7-9	TRBJ2-7
TGTGCCTGGAGTTTACTAGCGGGACGCGAGCAGTACTTC	CAWSLLAGREQYF	NA	TRBD2	TRBV30	TRBJ2-7
TGTGCCAGCAGTACGGGACAGGGTATCCACGAGCAGTACTTC	CASSTGQGIHEQYF	NA	TRBD1	TRBV6-5	TRBJ2-7
TGTGCCAGCAGTTACTCACGAGGGGCGGGCACCGGGGAGCTGTTTTTT	CASSYSRGAGTGELFF	NA	NA	TRBV6-6	TRBJ2-2
TGCACCAGCAGCCCTCAACGCCCCTCCCACGGACAGGCTGGAAACACCATATATTTT	CTSSPQRPSHGQAGNTIYF	NA	NA	TRBV1	TRBJ1-3
TGTGCCAGCAGTGCTAATCCCGGGACAGTGCTCAACAATGAGCAGTTCTTC	CASSANPGTVLNNEQFF	NA	TRBD1	TRBV6-4	TRBJ2-1
TGCGCCAGCAGCCCCCCCCCTGGGACTAGCGGGAGCCCTTACGAGCAGTACTTC	CASSPPPGTSGSPYEQYF	NA	TRBD2	TRBV4-1	TRBJ2-7
TGTGCCAGCAGTTACTCGCATTGGAGTGGCAAAAACATTCAGTACTTC	CASSYSHWSGKNIQYF	NA	NA	TRBV6-5	TRBJ2-4
TGTGCCAGCAGTTTTGGGGACAGGGTGGTCGATCAGCCCCAGCATTTT	CASSFGDRVVDQPQHF	NA	TRBD1	TRBV5-6	TRBJ1-5
TGTGCCAGCACCTCCGGGGACGGCCCCTTCAGCAATCAGCCCCAGCATTTT	CASTSGDGPFSNQPQHF	NA	NA	TRBV28	TRBJ1-5
TGTGCCAGTGAGCGGGAGGGGGTGACCCAGTACTTC	CASEREGVTQYF	NA	TRBD2	TRBV2	TRBJ2-5
TGCGCCAGCAGCCCCGGGGCCGGCTATGGCTACACCTTC	CASSPGAGYGYTF	NA	NA	TRBV4-1	TRBJ1-2
TGTGCCAGCAGCCCCTCCCCCTGGGATCGCTCCGAGCAGTACTTC	CASSPSPWDRSEQYF	NA	NA	TRBV11-2	TRBJ2-7
TGTGCCAGTAGTATAGGGGACTACGCGGGTGATACGCAGTATTTT	CASSIGDYAGDTQYF	once	TRBD2	TRBV19	TRBJ2-3
TGTGCCAGCAGACGAGGGTTGGGCCTTAATAATTCACCCCTCCACTTT	CASRRGLGLNNSPLHF	NA	NA	TRBV27	TRBJ1-6
TGCGCCAGCAGCCCAATAGAGGGTAGCGGCTACGAGCAGTACTTC	CASSPIEGSGYEQYF	NA	NA	TRBV5-1	TRBJ2-7
TGTGCCAGCAGCTTTAACTCAGCAGGGGGCTACGAGCAGTACTTC	CASSFNSAGGYEQYF	NA	TRBD1	TRBV7-9	TRBJ2-7
TGTGCCAGCAGCGCCCCGAGGGTTCTGACCGCGGCAGATACGCAGTATTTT	CASSAPRVLTAADTQYF	NA	NA	TRBV9	TRBJ2-3
TGTGCCAGCCTATCCTTCACAGCGAACACCGGGGAGCTGTTTTTT	CASLSFTANTGELFF	NA	NA	TRBV18	TRBJ2-2
TGCAGCGTTGGGTCGGGTGACCACAATCAGCCCCAGCATTTT	CSVGSGDHNQPQHF	NA	NA	TRBV29-1	TRBJ1-5
TGTGCCAGCAGCACACAGAGGAACACTGAAGCTTTCTTT	CASSTQRNTEAFF	NA	NA	TRBV7-6	TRBJ1-1
TGTGCCAGCTCAATAGAACAGGGACGAGGCTACACCTTC	CASSIEQGRGYTF	NA	NA	TRBV18	TRBJ1-2